Detailed here is one TCR beta chain. The assay was immunoSEQ multiplex PCR, and TCRdb's table has in-frame clones only and misses some. The repertoire includes 35,000 to 50,000 clones, roughly 85% of them detected once, and 47% sits in the top ten. This specimen belongs to a study of control samples from healthy donors and cancer patients. The CDR3 extends over 14 amino acids. Germline V lookup: CDR1 MNHEY, CDR2 SMNVEV (reference sequence). Trimming removed 6 bases from V and 7 bases from J; junction bases left unmatched: 4. The V and J genes are TRBV27 and TRBJ2-1; 12 bases are a match to TRBD2. The sequencing sample was made of blood. The sequence was collected from a man in his 60s in good health. The CDR3 reads CASRTSGGFNEQFF. As DNA, the CDR3 is TGTGCCAGCAGGACTAGCGGGGGTTTTAATGAGCAGTTCTTC.